This entry features one T cell receptor (beta chain) sequence. These data come from a study of blood T cell repertoires in COVID-19. As handled by the study authors: Reference gene primers were amplified, and this amplification served to estimate nucleated cell counts. Libraries were prepared by immunoSEQ multiplex PCR; TCRdb keeps only in-frame clonotypes and omits some of them. V, J and clone size derive from that table, while D and trimming were established from the DNA sequence. This sample carries fewer than 300,000 clones, more than 75% of them seen once, and the ten largest clones take about 2.1%. This CDR3 has 16 amino acids. CDR1 SGHTA and CDR2 FQGTGA come from the germline V gene. With 2 bases removed from V and 1 base from J, the gap between germline ends came to 13 bases.

This sequence originates from a woman in her forties or fifties with acute or convalescent COVID-19. Source material: peripheral blood. The chain combines TRBV7-3 with TRBJ2-3; D unresolved. CDR3 region: CASSLLGLDGTDTQYF. The CDR3 DNA reads as TGTGCCAGCAGCTTATTAGGCCTAGATGGCACAGATACGCAGTATTTT.